The 18 T cell receptor beta chains below come from one sample, sequenced in a study of shared clonotypes between healthy human individuals. As defined, naive CD8 cells were CD45RO-negative and positively selected for CCR7, with terminally differentiated effector memory CD45RA+ cells excluded. Using immunoSEQ multiplex PCR, the repertoire was profiled, and TCRdb retains in-frame clones only, with some absent. The table lists roughly 890,000 clones, approximately 92% of them singletons. The sequenced sample was naive CD8+ T cells sorted from blood. The source of these receptors is a man in his thirties or forties in good health.

The chain recombines TRBV2 with TRBJ1-2; D is perhaps TRBD1 (5 bases). Germline-derived CDR1 and CDR2 are SNHLY and FYNNEI. The CDR3 consists of 12 residues. V lost 10 bases and J 5 bases, leaving 14 bases between the germline ends. The CDR3: CATLGAAYGYTF. In nucleotides, the CDR3 is TGTGCCACCCTTGGGGCCGCGTATGGCTACACCTTC.

The rearrangement joins TRBV7-6 to TRBJ2-3, with D perhaps assigned TRBD1 or TRBD2 (5 bases each). The germline gives CDR1 SGHVS, CDR2 FNYEAQ. This CDR3 spans 13 amino acids. The V gene lost 5 bases and the J gene lost 4 bases, with 10 bases spanning the gap. Written as DNA, the CDR3 is TGTGCCAGCAGCCTTTTGGGGGCAGATACGCAGTATTTT. Residues: CASSLLGADTQYF.

As regards this clone: Other DNA sequences in the same sample also yield this CDR3. Written as DNA, the CDR3 is TGTGCCAGTAGCTTACAGGGAAACACTGAAGCTTTCTTT. Translated, it gives CASSLQGNTEAFF. V is TRBV19 and J is TRBJ1-1, with TRBD1 as a possible D gene (6 bases). Germline V gene sequence: CDR1 LNHDA, CDR2 SQIVND (reference sequence). Deletions cut 6 bases from V and 2 bases from J, with 10 bases between. The CDR3 has 13 amino acids.

The chain uses TRBV5-1 and TRBJ1-2; no definite D call. The CDR3 totals 15 residues. Per the germline V gene, CDR1 is SGHRS and CDR2 is YFSETQ. V lost 0 bases and J 2 bases, leaving 11 bases between the germline ends. For the CDR3, the DNA is TGCGCCAGCAGCTTGGGCAGTGAACCGAACTATGGCTACACCTTC. This gives the protein CASSLGSEPNYGYTF.

The genes are TRBV29-1 and TRBJ2-7, with 8 bases that match TRBD1. V shed 4 bases and J 2 bases; nucleotides not matched to a gene: 13. Germline CDR1 reads SQVTM; CDR2 reads ANQGSEA. The CDR3 is 16 residues long. Here the CDR3 DNA reads TGCAGCGTTGTTGGTTGGGTACAGGGGGAGGCCTACGAGCAGTACTTC. Its protein product is CSVVGWVQGEAYEQYF.

The chain combines TRBV27 with TRBJ2-3; D uncertain. The V end lost 8 bases, the J end lost 0 bases, and 15 bases lay between the germline ends. Germline V CDR1 and CDR2: MNHEY, SMNVEV (reference sequence). The CDR3 is made up of 15 amino acids. This chain's CDR3 is CASSFWGSSTDTQYF. The DNA for the CDR3 is TGTGCCAGCTCTTTCTGGGGATCTAGCACAGATACGCAGTATTTT.

The chain employs TRBV15 and TRBJ2-3, with TRBD2 identical over 9 bases. Unmatched junction bases numbered 1, after V lost 5 bases and J lost 4 bases. Germline lookup yields CDR1 LNHNV and CDR2 YYDKDF (reference sequence). There are 13 residues in the CDR3. The CDR3: CATSGTSSDTQYF. The CDR3 DNA reads as TGTGCCACCAGCGGGACTAGCTCAGATACGCAGTATTTT.

There are a few counts of this clone. The chain links TRBV27 to TRBJ2-7; D unclear. The CDR3 covers 14 residues. V was cut by 4 bases and J by 6 bases, with 16 bases left in between. CDR1 and CDR2 (germline): MNHEY, SMNVEV (reference sequence). CDR3 residues: CASSSRPDGAEQYF. CDR3 DNA sequence: TGTGCCAGCAGTTCAAGGCCGGACGGCGCCGAGCAGTACTTC.

The CDR3: CASSLEGGRAHEQFF. As DNA, the CDR3 is TGTGCCAGCAGCTTAGAAGGCGGGAGGGCACATGAGCAGTTCTTC. J is TRBJ2-1 and V is TRBV7-9; 9 bases agree with TRBD2. Germline CDR1 SEHNR, CDR2 FQNEAQ (reference sequence). V was pared by 1 base and J by 8 bases, with 6 bases of the junction left unmatched. This CDR3 spans 15 amino acids.

This clone has just one count. The V call is TRBV4-1, the J call TRBJ1-5; 7 positions match TRBD1. The CDR3 is made up of 16 amino acids. Germline CDR1 is MGHRA and CDR2 is YSYEKL. V trimming: 4 bases; J trimming: 0 bases; junction bases outside the gene matches: 6. CDR3 amino acids: CASSPRDSHSNQPQHF. The CDR3 DNA reads as TGCGCCAGCAGCCCCCGGGACAGTCATAGCAATCAGCCCCAGCATTTT.

This clone was recorded only once. V usage is TRBV28 and J usage is TRBJ1-1; D gene unclear. The CDR3 runs 15 residues. Germline CDR1 reads MDHEN; CDR2 reads SYDVKM. Between the trimmed V and J ends, which lost 3 bases and 1 base, there was a span of 12 bases. The CDR3 region has the DNA TGTGCCAGCAGTTTTTTCCGGACGGGGAACACTGAAGCTTTCTTT. It translates to CASSFFRTGNTEAFF.

This clone turned up a few times. The same CDR3 also results from other DNA sequences found in this sample. This sequence joins TRBV5-4 and TRBJ2-5; D ambiguous. CDR1 is SGHNT, CDR2 YYREEE, per germline (reference sequence). V lost 2 bases and J lost 5, with 4 bases in between. The CDR3 is 11 amino acids. CDR3 nucleotides: TGTGCCAGCAGCTTACGGGAGACCCAGTACTTC. This codes for CASSLRETQYF.

The chain uses TRBV7-9 and TRBJ2-7, with D maybe TRBD1 (5 bases). CDR3 size: 17 residues. Per germline, CDR1 SEHNR and CDR2 FQNEAQ (reference sequence). V was trimmed by 2 bases and J by 5 bases, leaving 22 bases between them. The CDR3 nucleotides read TGTGCCAGCAGCTTACAGCGTGGGGCACGCCTTGTCGACGAGCAGTACTTC. Protein: CASSLQRGARLVDEQYF. Full variable domain (remainder filled in from reference TRBV7-9 and TRBJ2-7): DTGVSQNPRHKITKRGQNVTFRCDPISEHNRLYWYRQTLGQGPEFLTYFQNEAQLEKSRLLSDRFSAERPKGSFSTLEIQRTEQGDSAMYLCASSLQRGARLVDEQYFGPGTRLTVT.

This rearrangement joins TRBV7-8 to TRBJ2-3; TRBD2 might be the D (5 bases). Trimming took off 2 bases at V and 2 bases at J, with 14 bases between the two ends. Looked up from germline, CDR1 is SGHVS and CDR2 is FQNEAQ. The CDR3 sequence is 16 residues long. The CDR3 region has the DNA TGTGCCAGCAGCTTAAAGGCGAGGGAAGCCACAGATACGCAGTATTTT. This sequence encodes CASSLKAREATDTQYF.

The table lists this clone with a count of one. The chain carries TRBV19 and TRBJ1-4; D gene uncertain. CDR3 size: 18 residues. From germline, CDR1 is LNHDA and CDR2 SQIVND (reference sequence). V lost 9 bases and J 0 bases, leaving 23 bases between the germline ends. This chain's CDR3 is CASRRVRSQLATNEKLFF. As DNA, the CDR3 is TGTGCCAGCCGTCGGGTTCGAAGTCAGCTTGCAACTAATGAAAAACTGTTTTTT.

This clone was seen just once. This sequence joins TRBV7-8 and TRBJ2-1; D ambiguous. The CDR3 is 13 amino acids. Trimming cost V 8 bases and J 6 bases, with 14 bases left between them. Germline assignment: CDR1 SGHVS and CDR2 FQNEAQ. The CDR3 DNA reads as TGTGCCAGCTTGACGGAAAAAGGCAATGAGCAGTTCTTC. Encoded protein: CASLTEKGNEQFF. Full variable domain (missing parts from reference TRBV7-8 and TRBJ2-1): GAGVSQSPRYKVAKRGQDVALRCDPISGHVSLFWYQQALGQGPEFLTYFQNEAQLDKSGLPSDRFFAERPEGSVSTLKIQRTQQEDSAVYLCASLTEKGNEQFFGPGTRLTVL.

The chain couples TRBV5-6 to TRBJ2-1; D is tentatively TRBD1 or TRBD2 (5 bases each). Between the trimmed V and J ends, which lost 3 bases and 11 bases, there was a span of 12 bases. Germline assignment: CDR1 SGHDT and CDR2 YYEEEE. CDR3 size: 12 residues. The DNA for the CDR3 is TGTGCCAGCAGCTCTTTCTGGGACCAGCAGTTCTTC. Translating gives CASSSFWDQQFF.

The V call is TRBV7-6, the J call TRBJ1-3; D uncertain. Germline-derived CDR1 and CDR2 are SGHVS and FNYEAQ. V was pared by 3 bases and J by 0 bases, with 15 bases between. The CDR3 loop spans 17 amino acids. Here the CDR3 DNA reads TGTGCCAGCAGCTTCCCCCGCGGTGGTGGCTCTGGAAACACCATATATTTT. This translates into CASSFPRGGGSGNTIYF. Supplemented by reference TRBV7-6 and TRBJ1-3, the full variable domain reads GAGVSQSPRYKVTKRGQDVALRCDPISGHVSLYWYRQALGQGPEFLTYFNYEAQQDKSGLPNDRFSAERPEGSISTLTIQRTEQRDSAMYRCASSFPRGGGSGNTIYFGEGSWLTVV.